The 8 T cell receptor beta chains given below trace back to one sample, sequenced in a study of blood T cell repertoires in COVID-19. Assay: immunoSEQ multiplex PCR; the TCRdb copy retains only in-frame clones and omits some. The data show fewer than 95,000 clones, roughly 70% seen once. Sample: peripheral blood. These receptors all stem from an elderly woman with acute or convalescent COVID-19.

This clone has just a few counts. This chain links TRBV29-1 with TRBJ1-1, with a possible D match to TRBD1 (6 bases). Trimming pared 4 bases from V and 10 bases from J, leaving 13 bases between. The CDR3 runs to 11 residues. CDR1 and CDR2 from the germline V gene are SQVTM and ANQGSEA. CDR3 protein: CSVGRTEGAFF. CDR3 DNA: TGCAGCGTTGGGAGGACAGAAGGAGCTTTCTTT.

The rearrangement joins TRBV4-2 to TRBJ2-5; no definite D call. Germline-derived CDR1 and CDR2 are LGHNA and YNFKEQ. Trimming took off 3 bases at V and 1 base at J, with 9 bases between the two ends. CDR3 length: 14 residues. The CDR3 DNA reads TGTGCCAGCAGCCACGGCGGCCTCCAAGAGACCCAGTACTTC. Its translation is CASSHGGLQETQYF.

The genes are TRBV7-3 and TRBJ2-2; 7 bases map to TRBD1. With V trimmed by 5 bases and J by 3 bases, 6 bases remained unmatched. The CDR3 has 15 residues. Per the germline V gene, CDR1 is SGHTA and CDR2 is FQGTGA. CDR3 protein: CASSREGADTGELFF. The CDR3 DNA reads TGTGCCAGCAGCCGCGAGGGGGCGGACACCGGGGAGCTGTTTTTT.

The V call is TRBV5-1, the J call TRBJ1-5; D not resolved. Germline CDR1 and CDR2: SGHRS and YFSETQ. The CDR3 length is 15 residues. V was clipped by 1 base and J by 3 bases, with 11 bases between them. The CDR3 protein is CASSLLAGNNQPQHF. DNA for the CDR3: TGCGCCAGCAGCTTGTTGGCGGGGAACAATCAGCCCCAGCATTTT.

The chain links TRBV4-2 to TRBJ1-1, with 8 bases that match TRBD1. This CDR3 has 15 residues. Unmatched junction bases numbered 8, after V lost 4 bases and J lost 4 bases. CDR1 and CDR2 (germline): LGHNA, YNFKEQ. CDR3 bases: TGTGCCAGCAGCCTAGGACAGGGTGAGAGCACTGAAGCTTTCTTT. It codes for CASSLGQGESTEAFF.

Only a few counts were recorded for this clone. The chain employs TRBV18 and TRBJ2-5; TRBD2 matches at 10 bases. V trimming: 4 bases; J trimming: 5 bases; junction bases outside the gene matches: 7. The germline V gene has CDR1 KGHSH and CDR2 LQKENI. This CDR3 contains 15 residues. Here the CDR3 DNA reads TGTGCCAGCTCACTTGGGACTAGCGAGTTTGAGACCCAGTACTTC. This translates into CASSLGTSEFETQYF.

This sequence joins TRBV5-1 and TRBJ1-5; D is possibly TRBD1 (5 bases). Germline loops: CDR1 SGHRS, CDR2 YFSETQ. The V end lost 4 bases, the J end lost 5 bases, and 13 bases lay between the germline ends. The CDR3 covers 14 residues. The CDR3 bases are TGCGCCAGCAGCCTGATGGGGGGGGATCAGCCCCAGCATTTT. This gives the protein CASSLMGGDQPQHF.

This sequence joins TRBV11-3 and TRBJ1-1; the D gene is possibly TRBD1 (6 bases). Germline V gives CDR1 SGHNT, CDR2 YENEEA. The CDR3 is 14 residues long. V dropped 3 bases and J dropped 0 bases, with 8 bases sitting between them. The CDR3 loop is CASSFRGLNTEAFF. The CDR3 DNA sequence: TGTGCCAGCAGCTTCAGGGGATTGAACACTGAAGCTTTCTTT. The full variable domain, with the rest looked up from reference TRBV11-3 and TRBJ1-1, is EAGVVQSPRYKIIEKKQPVAFWCNPISGHNTLYWYLQNLGQGPELLIRYENEEAVDDSQLPKDRFSAERLKGVDSTLKIQPAELGDSAVYLCASSFRGLNTEAFFGQGTRLTVV.